This T cell receptor (beta chain) was sequenced in a study of shared clonotypes between healthy human individuals. The wider study: Those who served as donors were two women and three men between the ages of 18 and 49. Per donor, three plates held CD4 naive cells, three held CD4 memory, two held CD8 naive and one held CD8 memory. Whole-study findings and limits: Clonotypes that were shared across four donors made up around 4.6% of naive CD4 clonotypes.

For this clone: What it recognizes is unknown.

The assay was immunoSEQ multiplex PCR, and TCRdb's table has in-frame clones only and misses some. This sample yields some 2,100,000 clones, of which 95% are seen a single time; roughly 0.13% belongs to the top ten. The V and J ends lost 4 bases and 13 bases respectively, with 11 bases between them. Germline V gene lookup returns CDR1 SEHNR and CDR2 FQNEAQ (reference sequence). This CDR3 has 12 amino acids. Adult Caucasians living in Nashville, Tennessee made up all of the donors. Input material: naive CD4+ T cells sorted from blood. Subset here: CD45RA+ positively selected. The sequence was obtained from a man aged 18 to 30 in good health. The rearrangement links TRBV7-9 to TRBJ1-6; TRBD1 is a possible D gene (5 bases). The CDR3 region has the DNA TGTGCCAGCAGCTCGGACATTTACCCCCTCCACTTT. It is translated as CASSSDIYPLHF. The complete variable domain, with remaining parts taken from reference TRBV7-9 and TRBJ1-6, reads DTGVSQNPRHKITKRGQNVTFRCDPISEHNRLYWYRQTLGQGPEFLTYFQNEAQLEKSRLLSDRFSAERPKGSFSTLEIQRTEQGDSAMYLCASSSDIYPLHFGNGTRLTVT.